The TCR beta chain under discussion was sequenced for a study of prognosis after radiotherapy for stage I lung cancer. Overall study context: A handful of patients developed post-radiotherapy distant metastases at median around seven months; around 16 had no significant progression.

For each of two time points, a roughly 6-milliliter draw of peripheral blood was taken. Two-round multiplex PCR, the amplification method, yielded TCR beta CDR3 from genomic DNA. Primers (each specific to one TRBV or TRBJ gene) were used in first-round PCR. TCRdb re-derived calls from the multiplex PCR reads in MiXCR, one entry per CDR3 protein. The sample carries about 59,000 distinct CDR3 sequences, 26% recorded once. CDR1 and CDR2 (germline): SGHRS, YFSETQ. The CDR3 has 16 amino acids. V trimming: 0 bases; J trimming: 2 bases; junction bases outside the gene matches: 4. With respect to this clonotype: Since a much larger clone is just one base distant, this may be a read error.

The sample here was PBMCs, taken before or after stereotactic body radiation therapy (not recorded which). This TCR derives from a donor aged 50 or older with non-small cell lung cancer. The rearrangement links TRBV5-1 to TRBJ2-5; 10 bases align to TRBD2. CDR3 sequence reads: CASSLVTSGKQETQYF. CDR3 nucleotides: TGCGCCAGCAGCTTGGTTACTAGCGGGAAACAAGAGACCCAGTACTTC.